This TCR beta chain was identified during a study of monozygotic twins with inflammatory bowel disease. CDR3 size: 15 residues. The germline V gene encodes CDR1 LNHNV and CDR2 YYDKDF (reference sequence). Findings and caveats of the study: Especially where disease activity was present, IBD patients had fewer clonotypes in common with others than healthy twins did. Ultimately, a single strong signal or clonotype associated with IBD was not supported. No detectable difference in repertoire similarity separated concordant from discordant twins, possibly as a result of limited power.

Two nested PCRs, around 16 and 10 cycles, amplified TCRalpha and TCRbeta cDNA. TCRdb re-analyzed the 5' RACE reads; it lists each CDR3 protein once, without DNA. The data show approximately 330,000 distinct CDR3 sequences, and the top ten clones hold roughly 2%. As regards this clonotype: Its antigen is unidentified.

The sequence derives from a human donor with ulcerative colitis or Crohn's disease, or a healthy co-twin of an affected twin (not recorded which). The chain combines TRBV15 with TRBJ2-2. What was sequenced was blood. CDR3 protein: CATSRDSSPTGELFF.